A selection of T cell receptor beta chains follows, all from one sample in a study of blood T cell repertoires in COVID-19. Repertoires were generated with immunoSEQ multiplex PCR, while TCRdb's copy carries only in-frame clones and drops some. Among about 370,000 clones listed, nearly 90% were seen once. The material sequenced was PBMCs or T cells enriched from blood (not recorded which). The receptors were gathered from a woman aged 25 to 39 who had recovered from COVID-19. CDR3s include the opening cysteine and the closing phenylalanine or tryptophan. D genes are given only for firm matches. Clone sizes are given selectively: once, few, many, or a class where the clone is expanded.

v_gene	d_gene	j_gene	abundance	CDR3nt	CDR3aa
TRBV3-1/TRBV3-2	.	TRBJ1-2	.	TGTGCCAGCAGCCAATACAGGGCCTATGGCTACACCTTC	CASSQYRAYGYTF
TRBV27	.	TRBJ1-1	.	TGTGCCAGCAGTTTACTCCGGAACACTGAAGCTTTCTTT	CASSLLRNTEAFF
TRBV5-6	.	TRBJ1-2	.	TGTGCCAGCAGCCCCAGCCCGGGGGGCTACACCTTC	CASSPSPGGYTF
TRBV24-1	TRBD1	TRBJ2-7	.	TGTGCCACCAGTCGGACAGGGTTCCACGAGCAGTACTTC	CATSRTGFHEQYF
TRBV7-2	TRBD1	TRBJ1-6	.	TGTGCCAGCAGCTTAACAGGGGGGACTAATTCACCCCTCCACTTT	CASSLTGGTNSPLHF
TRBV9	.	TRBJ2-2	few	TGTGCCACCCTCCGAGCCGGGGAGCTGTTTTTT	CATLRAGELFF
TRBV9	TRBD1	TRBJ1-2	.	TGTGCCAGCAGCGAACAGGGGGCGACTTTAGATGGCTACACCTTC	CASSEQGATLDGYTF
TRBV7-2	TRBD1	TRBJ1-1	.	TGTGCCAGCAGCGATCCTATGGGACAGGGAGCCACTGAAGCTTTCTTT	CASSDPMGQGATEAFF
TRBV18	TRBD1	TRBJ1-1	.	TGTGCCAGCTCACCCCGGGACAGGGGAAGGGACACTGAAGCTTTCTTT	CASSPRDRGRDTEAFF
TRBV11-2	TRBD1	TRBJ1-1	.	TGTGCCAGCAGCCCCTCCCCAGGACAGGCCGCTGAAGCTTTCTTT	CASSPSPGQAAEAFF
TRBV2	.	TRBJ1-2	.	TGTGCCAGCAGTGGTCGAGTTAACTATGGCTACACCTTC	CASSGRVNYGYTF
TRBV7-2	.	TRBJ2-7	.	TGTGCCAGCAGCCTTAGGAGAGGGGGTAACTCCTACGAGCAGTACTTC	CASSLRRGGNSYEQYF
TRBV2	.	TRBJ2-7	.	TGTGCCAGCGCCGATCAGGTTTTAGATCCCCAGTACTTC	CASADQVLDPQYF
TRBV30	TRBD2	TRBJ2-7	.	TGTGCCTGGAGTGTGGGGGGGAGGAGCAGCGAGCAGTACTTC	CAWSVGGRSSEQYF
TRBV7-2	.	TRBJ1-2	.	TGTGCCAGCAGCTATCTGGGCAATGGCTACACCTTC	CASSYLGNGYTF
TRBV12-3/TRBV12-4	TRBD1	TRBJ1-2	.	TGTGCCAGCAGCCTGACAGGGGGCTACACCTTC	CASSLTGGYTF
TRBV19	TRBD1	TRBJ1-2	once	TGTGCCAGTAGCGTGACAGGGGACTATGGCTACACCTTC	CASSVTGDYGYTF
TRBV29-1	TRBD2	TRBJ2-5	.	TGCAGCGCGCAGCCCCTGGCGGGGGGTAGGGAGACCCAGTACTTC	CSAQPLAGGRETQYF
TRBV27	TRBD1	TRBJ2-2	.	TGTGCCAGCAGTCGATTTTACAGCAACAGGGGGCGAGGCGGGGAGCTGTTTTTT	CASSRFYSNRGRGGELFF
TRBV10-3	.	TRBJ2-7	.	TGTGCCATCAGGGCGGGACAGACCTCCTACGAGCAGTACTTC	CAIRAGQTSYEQYF
TRBV19	.	TRBJ1-1	.	TGTGCCAGTAGTTTACAGGGACGGTACCCTGAAGCTTTCTTT	CASSLQGRYPEAFF
TRBV6-5	TRBD1	TRBJ1-5	few	TGTGCCAGTGGGACAGGCTCCTATCAGCCCCAGCATTTT	CASGTGSYQPQHF
TRBV18	TRBD2	TRBJ2-5	once	TGTGCCAGCTCACTCGGACTAGCTGAAGAGACCCAGTACTTC	CASSLGLAEETQYF
TRBV6-1	.	TRBJ2-1	.	TGTGCCAGCAGTGAAGCGGGGGGTTATAATGAGCAGTTCTTC	CASSEAGGYNEQFF
TRBV28	.	TRBJ2-2	.	TGTGCCAGCAGTCAGATAATCACCGACGGGGAGCTGTTTTTT	CASSQIITDGELFF
TRBV6-5	TRBD1	TRBJ1-5	.	TGTGCCAGCAGTCCCAGAACAGGGGCCTATCAGCCCCAGCATTTT	CASSPRTGAYQPQHF
TRBV30	.	TRBJ1-1	.	TGTGCCTGGAGGCCGACAGATGGAAACACTGAAGCTTTCTTT	CAWRPTDGNTEAFF
TRBV2	.	TRBJ1-5	.	TGTGCCAGCAGTGAACAGGTCATTAGCAATCAGCCCCAGCATTTT	CASSEQVISNQPQHF
TRBV5-8	TRBD2	TRBJ2-3	.	TGTGCCAGCGGGAAACTAGCGGGCTACACAGATACGCAGTATTTT	CASGKLAGYTDTQYF
TRBV30	.	TRBJ1-6	.	TGTGCCTGGGTTACAGGGCATTCACCCCTCCACTTT	CAWVTGHSPLHF
TRBV9	TRBD1	TRBJ2-2	once	TGTGCCAGCAGCGCGGGGACAGCCACCGGGGAGCTGTTTTTT	CASSAGTATGELFF
TRBV25-1	TRBD2	TRBJ2-1	.	TGTGCCAGCAGTGAATACGCTAGCGGGAGAGCCCACAATGAGCAGTTCTTC	CASSEYASGRAHNEQFF
TRBV28	TRBD1	TRBJ1-1	.	TGTGCCAGCAGTATCGTTGGGACAGTACGGCCGGAAGCTTTCTTT	CASSIVGTVRPEAFF
TRBV4-1	TRBD1	TRBJ1-6	.	TGCGCCAGCAGCCAAGAACCCGCAGGGGGCGCGTCACCCCTCCACTTT	CASSQEPAGGASPLHF
TRBV4-3	.	TRBJ1-2	.	TGCGCCAGCAACAGCCCGACAGCAGGCGGCGGAGGCTACACCTTC	CASNSPTAGGGGYTF
TRBV3-1/TRBV3-2	.	TRBJ1-1	once	TGTGCCAGCAGCCATGGGACATACACTGAAGCTTTCTTT	CASSHGTYTEAFF
TRBV19	.	TRBJ1-6	.	TGTGCCAGTAGTATCACAGAAAGAAGGTATTCACCCCTCCACTTT	CASSITERRYSPLHF
TRBV11-2	.	TRBJ2-2	.	TGTGCCAGCAGCCCCAGGTTGGGGGCAGGCACCGGGGAGCTGTTTTTT	CASSPRLGAGTGELFF
TRBV6-4	TRBD1	TRBJ2-1	.	TGTGCCAGCAGTCCGGGACAGGGATACAATGAGCAGTTCTTC	CASSPGQGYNEQFF
TRBV3-1/TRBV3-2	.	TRBJ1-3	.	TGTGCCAGCAGCCAAGTTGAGATCGGCTCTGGAAACACCATATATTTT	CASSQVEIGSGNTIYF
TRBV6-2/TRBV6-3	TRBD2	TRBJ2-5	.	TGTGCCAGCAGTTACGTAGCGGGGGCGGAAGAGACCCAGTACTTC	CASSYVAGAEETQYF
TRBV5-6	TRBD1	TRBJ2-7	.	TGTGCCAGCAGCGCCGGGACAGGGGGTCCCCACGAGCAGTACTTC	CASSAGTGGPHEQYF
TRBV18	TRBD1	TRBJ2-3	.	TGTGCCAGCTCACCACGGGACAGAAGCACAGATACGCAGTATTTT	CASSPRDRSTDTQYF
TRBV5-6	TRBD1	TRBJ1-2	.	TGTGCCAGCAGCCTGGGACAGGGGGACTATGGCTACACCTTC	CASSLGQGDYGYTF
TRBV27	.	TRBJ2-2	once	TGTGCCAGCAGTTTTTTCGGGGGCGGGGAGCTGTTTTTT	CASSFFGGGELFF
TRBV7-2	TRBD1	TRBJ1-2	.	TGTGCCAGCAGCCCCGGGACAGTGTCCTATGGCTACACCTTC	CASSPGTVSYGYTF
TRBV7-2	.	TRBJ1-3	.	TGTGCCAGCAGCTTAGCCGTTACAAGGGGGGGAAACACCATATATTTT	CASSLAVTRGGNTIYF
TRBV11-1	.	TRBJ2-3	.	TGTGCCAGCAGTCCCTACCCGGATACGCAGTATTTT	CASSPYPDTQYF